The clone carrying this TCR beta chain was counted many times. Its target is not known. The sample originates from a study of regulatory T cells in long-lasting Graves disease. Study-wide background: Antithyroid drug intake by newly diagnosed Graves' patients had lasted under 3 months. The study's findings and limits: There was favoring of TRBV28, TRBJ1-2 and TRBJ2-5 in persistent disease. New patients shared fewer public clonotypes (approximately 970) than persistent patients did (about 2,700).

The CDR3 totals 14 residues. Trimming cost V 5 bases and J 0 bases, with 13 bases left between them. Germline assignment: CDR1 DFQATT and CDR2 SNEGSKA (reference sequence). Time point noted: newly diagnosed GD, antithyroid drugs for less than 3 months. PBMCs were the source of the RNA used for TCR sequencing. The EDTA tubes were filled with around 8.1 milliliters of drawn peripheral blood. Researchers made TCR beta libraries by using iRepertoire HTBI primers and running Arm-PCR on CDR3 regions. TCRdb redid the calling of the multiplex PCR reads with MiXCR, one entry per CDR3 protein. Of 350,000 to 400,000 distinct CDR3 sequences in the sample, about 14% were seen once.

The chain couples TRBV20-1 to TRBJ2-5; maybe TRBD1 (6 bases). The sequencing used peripheral blood mononuclear cells (PBMCs), collected at new diagnosis, from a patient treated with antithyroid drugs. The TCR comes from a female donor with Graves disease. CDR3 nucleotide sequence: TGCAGTGCTCCCGGACAGCGGCACCAAGAGACCCAGTACTTC. Protein product: CSAPGQRHQETQYF.